This T cell receptor beta chain emerged from a study of cytomegalovirus exposure and HLA in healthy donors. Study-wide context: Membership in the Caucasian-associated ancestry cluster was found for about four fifths of roughly 360 genotyped donors. Notes on the study in general: Reported results showed that the classifier diagnosed cytomegalovirus status with high specificity and sensitivity.

The germline V and J ends were trimmed by 2 bases and 2 bases, with 13 bases remaining between them. CDR3 length equals 16 residues. Germline V lookup: CDR1 MNHEY, CDR2 SVGAGI. A multiplex PCR was run with 60 Vbeta primers and 13 Jbeta primers. TCRdb's table, derived via immunoSEQ multiplex PCR, lists solely in-frame clones and lacks some. The sample holds around 53,000 clones, roughly 85% seen once. In regard to this clone: Its antigen is not known.

Sequences were obtained from PBMCs. This chain links TRBV6-5 with TRBJ2-1; maybe TRBD1 (6 bases). The TCR sequence derives from a man under 40 in good health and CMV-seronegative. CDR3: CASSYLRGGTYNEQFF. The DNA for the CDR3 is TGTGCCAGCAGTTACCTCAGGGGCGGTACCTACAATGAGCAGTTCTTC.